A single T cell receptor (beta chain) is shown here with its context. Its antigen remains unidentified. TCRdb reanalysed the PCR reads using MiXCR and keeps one entry per CDR3 protein. This table holds approximately 590,000 distinct CDR3 sequences, around 25% found once. Libraries for naive CD8 T cells, which were made from approximately 20,000 to 1,000,000 sorted cells, drew on 10%, 30% or 50% of the RNA. Sorting captured naive CD8 T cells as CD8+CD4-CCR7+CD45RA+. The data were obtained in a study of molecular identifiers for immune sequencing clone quantification. V was trimmed by 1 base and J by 6 bases, leaving 12 bases between them. Per germline, CDR1 LGHDT and CDR2 YNNKEL (reference sequence). This CDR3 has 15 amino acids. Study-level findings and limits: Over 98% of CMV-specific effector molecules, but under 1% of naive ones, were in clones above 20 copies.

This chain links TRBV3-1 with TRBJ2-2; D gene uncertain. Sequencing was performed on naive CD8+ T cells from blood, with Jurkat cell RNA spiked in. As for subset: FACS-sorted CD8+CD4-CCR7+CD45RA+ naive T cells. This receptor was obtained from a human donor in good health. Some libraries in this study had Jurkat cell RNA spiked in. The CDR3 reads CASSQAVGPAGELFF. CDR3 DNA: TGTGCCAGCAGCCAAGCGGTAGGTCCGGCCGGGGAGCTGTTTTTT.